This T cell receptor beta chain was documented in a study of T cell responses to AZD1222 COVID-19 vaccine. V was trimmed by 6 bases and J by 2 bases, leaving 23 bases between them. The CDR3 is 17 amino acids. The germline gives CDR1 SEHNR, CDR2 FQNEAQ (reference sequence). Clones were sequenced by immunoSEQ multiplex PCR, and TCRdb holds only the in-frame ones, with some missing. The sample lists some 120,000 clones; 86% were seen once. Study observations and caveats: A mostly white British donor set with more females was recruited, and clonal diversity was possibly underestimated.

In the case of this clone: The antigen is undetermined.

The TCR originated in an adult who received the AZD1222 COVID-19 vaccine. Sequenced material: peripheral blood, taken 28 days after the second AZD1222 dose. This chain connects TRBV7-9 to TRBJ2-7; D may match TRBD1 or TRBD2 (6 bases each). The CDR3 DNA sequence: TGTGCCAGCAGATTCGACCGCGGGGCAGGGGTGGCCTACGAGCAGTACTTC. This encodes CASRFDRGAGVAYEQYF. The whole variable domain, remainder taken from reference TRBV7-9 and TRBJ2-7, is DTGVSQNPRHKITKRGQNVTFRCDPISEHNRLYWYRQTLGQGPEFLTYFQNEAQLEKSRLLSDRFSAERPKGSFSTLEIQRTEQGDSAMYLCASRFDRGAGVAYEQYFGPGTRLTVT.